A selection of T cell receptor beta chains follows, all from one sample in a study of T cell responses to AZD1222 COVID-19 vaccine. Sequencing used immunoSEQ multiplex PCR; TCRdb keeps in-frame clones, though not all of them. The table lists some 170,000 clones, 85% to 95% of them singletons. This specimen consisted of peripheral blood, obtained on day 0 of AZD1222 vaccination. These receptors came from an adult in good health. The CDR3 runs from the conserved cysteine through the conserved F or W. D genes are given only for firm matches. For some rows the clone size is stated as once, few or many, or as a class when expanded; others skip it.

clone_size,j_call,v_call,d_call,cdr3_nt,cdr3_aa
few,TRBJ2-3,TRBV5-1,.,TGCGCCAGCAGCTTGGATGGATATAGCACAGATACGCAGTATTTT,CASSLDGYSTDTQYF
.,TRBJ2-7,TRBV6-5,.,TGTGCCAGCAGTTACCGGCTAGCTCTAGACGAGCAGTACTTC,CASSYRLALDEQYF
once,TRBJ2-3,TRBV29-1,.,TGCAGCGTTGAAGACTTAGCGGCGTTAGATACGCAGTATTTT,CSVEDLAALDTQYF
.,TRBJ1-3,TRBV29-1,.,TGCAGCGCCGCGAGCGAGGGCACTGGAAACACCATATATTTT,CSAASEGTGNTIYF
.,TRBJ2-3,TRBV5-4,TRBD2,TGTGCCAGCAGCGGCGTACCTCTAGCGGGGATCGTTATAGATACGCAGTATTTT,CASSGVPLAGIVIDTQYF
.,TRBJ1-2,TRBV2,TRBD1,TGTGCCAGCAGGGCCGGGACAGGGGACTATGGCTACACCTTC,CASRAGTGDYGYTF
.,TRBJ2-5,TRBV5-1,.,TGCGCCAGCAGCTTGTCCCCGGGACTGGGCCAAGAGACCCAGTACTTC,CASSLSPGLGQETQYF
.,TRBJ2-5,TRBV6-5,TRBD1,TGTGCCAGCACTATGGGACAGACTCTCCAAGAGACCCAGTACTTC,CASTMGQTLQETQYF
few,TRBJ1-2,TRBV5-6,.,TGTGCCAGCGCGGAGGCGGGGCTCAGGGGCTACACCTTC,CASAEAGLRGYTF
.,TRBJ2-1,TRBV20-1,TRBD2,TGCAGTGCTAGTGGCGGGAGGGCCTACAATGAGCAGTTCTTC,CSASGGRAYNEQFF
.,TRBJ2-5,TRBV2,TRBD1,TGTGCCAGCAAGGACAGGGCAGGGTCAGAGACCCAGTACTTC,CASKDRAGSETQYF
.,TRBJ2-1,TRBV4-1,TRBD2,TGCGCCAGCAGCCAAGAGGGCCTAGCGGCTTACAATGAGCAGTTCTTC,CASSQEGLAAYNEQFF
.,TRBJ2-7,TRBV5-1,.,TGCGCCAGCAGCTTGTCAGGGATCGAGCAGTACTTC,CASSLSGIEQYF
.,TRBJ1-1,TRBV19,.,TGTGCCAGTAGTATGGTCAGTCAAAACACTGAAGCTTTCTTT,CASSMVSQNTEAFF
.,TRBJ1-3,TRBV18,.,TGTGCCAGCTCTACCCAACCTATTCTCTCTGGAAACACCATATATTTT,CASSTQPILSGNTIYF
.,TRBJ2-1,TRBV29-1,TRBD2,TGCAGCGTGGGGGGAGCGGGAGGGTACAATGAGCAGTTCTTC,CSVGGAGGYNEQFF
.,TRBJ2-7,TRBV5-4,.,TGTGCCAGCAGCTTACTAGGAACCGGATTTTACGAGCAGTACTTC,CASSLLGTGFYEQYF
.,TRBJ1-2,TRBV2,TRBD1,TGTGCCAGCACCTACAGGGGTGGCTACACCTTC,CASTYRGGYTF
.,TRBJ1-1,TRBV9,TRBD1,TGTGCCAGCAGCGGACAGGGTCCTCGAACGGAAGCTTTCTTT,CASSGQGPRTEAFF
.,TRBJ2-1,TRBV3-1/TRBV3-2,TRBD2,TGTGCCAGCAGCCAAGAACTAGCGGGAGGGCCGTATGAGCAGTTCTTC,CASSQELAGGPYEQFF
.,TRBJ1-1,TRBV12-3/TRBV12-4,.,TGTGCCAGCAGTGCTAGGGGTTACACTGAAGCTTTCTTT,CASSARGYTEAFF
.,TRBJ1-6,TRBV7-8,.,TGTGCCAGCAGCTTAATCGGACAGCCGAATTCACCCCTCCACTTT,CASSLIGQPNSPLHF
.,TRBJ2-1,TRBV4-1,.,TGCGCCAGCAGCCAAGGGTCTAGTCTTAACTCCTACAATGAGCAGTTCTTC,CASSQGSSLNSYNEQFF
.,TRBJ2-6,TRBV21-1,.,TGTGCCAGCAGCAAAGGTTCAAGGGGCTCCGGGGCCAACGTCCTGACTTTC,CASSKGSRGSGANVLTF
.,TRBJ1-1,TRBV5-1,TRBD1,TGCGCCAGCAGCCTTTTCCCTACAGGGGATACTGAAGCTTTCTTT,CASSLFPTGDTEAFF
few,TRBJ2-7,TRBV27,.,TGTGCCAGCAGTACCCGATGGGCCGGGCATTCAAGCTCCTACGAGCAGTACTTC,CASSTRWAGHSSSYEQYF
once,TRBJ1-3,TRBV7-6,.,TGTGCCAGCAGCTCAAGGTTCAGGGGAGATGGAAACACCATATATTTT,CASSSRFRGDGNTIYF
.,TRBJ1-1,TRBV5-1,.,TGCGCCAGCGGATCGGTTCGGAACACTGAAGCTTTCTTT,CASGSVRNTEAFF
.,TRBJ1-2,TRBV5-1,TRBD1,TGCGCCAGCAGCTTGGGGACAGGACCTACCGGTGGATATGGCTACACCTTC,CASSLGTGPTGGYGYTF
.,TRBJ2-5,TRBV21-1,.,TGTGCCAGCAGGGTACAGGATCAAGAGACCCAGTACTTC,CASRVQDQETQYF
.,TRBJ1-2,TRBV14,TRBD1,TGTGCCAGCAGCCGAGACAGGGTGTTGGTGGATGGCTACACCTTC,CASSRDRVLVDGYTF
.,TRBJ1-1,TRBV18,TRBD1,TGTGCCAGCTCGTCGGGACAGGCAGGGACTGAAGCTTTCTTT,CASSSGQAGTEAFF
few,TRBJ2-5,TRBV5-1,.,TGCGCCAGCAACCTGCTGGGGGTCCAAGAGACCCAGTACTTC,CASNLLGVQETQYF
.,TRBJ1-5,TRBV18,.,TGTGCCAGCTCACCGACTCCAGGCGCCAATCAGCCCCAGCATTTT,CASSPTPGANQPQHF
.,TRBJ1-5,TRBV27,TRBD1,TGTGCCAGCAGTAGACAGGGGAACAATCAGCCCCAGCATTTT,CASSRQGNNQPQHF
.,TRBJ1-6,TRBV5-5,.,TGTGCCAGCAGCTTGGGCGCACGGTTAAGGAGCTCCTATAATTCACCCCTCCACTTT,CASSLGARLRSSYNSPLHF
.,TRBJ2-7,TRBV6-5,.,TGTGCCAGCCCTACCAAACAGGGAACCGAGCAGTACTTC,CASPTKQGTEQYF
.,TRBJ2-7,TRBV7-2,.,TGTGCCAGCAGCTTAGTACAGGGTATCACCTACGAGCAGTACTTC,CASSLVQGITYEQYF
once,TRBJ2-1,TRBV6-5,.,TGTGCCAGCAGTTACTCGGTCGGGGATGAGCAGTTCTTC,CASSYSVGDEQFF
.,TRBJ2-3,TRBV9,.,TGTGCCAGCAGTGGACTAACGGTTAGCACAGATACGCAGTATTTT,CASSGLTVSTDTQYF
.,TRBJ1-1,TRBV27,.,TGTGCCAGCAGTTCATTGACAGGCCACTACACTGAAGCTTTCTTT,CASSSLTGHYTEAFF
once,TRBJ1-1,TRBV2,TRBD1,TGTGCCAGCAGAGGGACAGCTGATATGAACACTGAAGCTTTCTTT,CASRGTADMNTEAFF
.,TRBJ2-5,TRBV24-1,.,TGTGCCACCCAAGGGGACATCCAAGAGACCCAGTACTTC,CATQGDIQETQYF
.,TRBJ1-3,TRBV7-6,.,TGTGCCAGCAGCGATCTTCAGGCAGGGTATGGAAACACCATATATTTT,CASSDLQAGYGNTIYF
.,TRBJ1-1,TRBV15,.,TGTGCCACCGGAAAAAATCGGCTTGAAGCTTTCTTT,CATGKNRLEAFF
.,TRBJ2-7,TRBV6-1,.,TGTGCCAGCAGTGAAATCGACCCTGCCTACGAGCAGTACTTC,CASSEIDPAYEQYF
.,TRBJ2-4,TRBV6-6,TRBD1,TGTGCCAGCACCGACAGGGGGAGAAGGACCAAAAACATTCAGTACTTC,CASTDRGRRTKNIQYF
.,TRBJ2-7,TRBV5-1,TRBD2,TGCGCCAGCACCACGACTAGCGGGAGTAATTACGAGCAGTACTTC,CASTTTSGSNYEQYF
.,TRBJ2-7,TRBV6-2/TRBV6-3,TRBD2,TGTGCCAGCAGTTACTCCGCTAGCGGGAGCTACGAGCAGTACTTC,CASSYSASGSYEQYF
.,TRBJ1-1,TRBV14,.,TGTGCCAGCAGCCCTCATATGAACACTGAAGCTTTCTTT,CASSPHMNTEAFF
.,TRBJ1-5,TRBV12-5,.,TGTGCTAGTGGTTCCCCGGACGGGAGGGAGGAGCAGCCCCAGCATTTT,CASGSPDGREEQPQHF
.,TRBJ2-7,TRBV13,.,TGTGCCAGCAGCGGGGGGCGTGAGCAGTACTTC,CASSGGREQYF